This TCR beta chain was retrieved from a study of molecular identifiers for immune sequencing clone quantification. Naive CD8 T cells were sorted, and the gate applied was CD8+CD4-CCR7+CD45RA+. CDR1 and CDR2 (germline): GTSNPN, SVGIG (reference sequence). The CDR3 consists of 17 residues. V lost 2 bases and J 0 bases, leaving 17 bases between the germline ends. TCRdb independently ran MiXCR on the PCR reads; one entry per CDR3 protein. The table includes around 89,000 distinct CDR3 sequences, 15% to 20% detected once. This clonotype has at least ten counts. The clonotype was recovered from a human donor in good health. Some libraries in this study had Jurkat cell RNA spiked in. This chain connects TRBV30 to TRBJ2-1; TRBD1 is a possible D gene (6 bases). The sequenced material came from naive CD8+ T cells from blood, with Jurkat cell RNA spiked in. Subset described: FACS-sorted CD8+CD4-CCR7+CD45RA+ naive T cells. This chain's CDR3 is CAWSTGQLYSSYNEQFF. The DNA for the CDR3 is TGTGCCTGGAGTACAGGACAGCTATACAGCTCCTACAATGAGCAGTTCTTC.